Here is one TCR beta chain with its context. What it recognizes is unknown. PCR employed 60 Vbeta and 13 Jbeta primers. In the authors' methods: Approximately 11 million shared chains were among approximately 87 million unique TCR beta chains counted in a later analysis. Using immunoSEQ multiplex PCR, the repertoire was profiled, and TCRdb retains in-frame clones only, with some absent. V and J calls and clone size are copied from that table; D and trimming were computed from the DNA. The sample contains about 190,000 clones, about 77% of which appear only once. The sample belongs to a study of cytomegalovirus exposure and HLA in healthy donors. Study-level points and caveats: Common viral pathogens seemed to be connected with several of the most significant clusters, according to a later analysis. Many donors carried some public TCRs, although rarity characterized most TCR sequences. Looking again later, the authors saw that most CMV-associated TCR beta chains seemed HLA-restricted.

The CDR3 spans 14 residues. Germline values: CDR1 SQVTM, CDR2 ANQGSEA. Trimming removed 3 bases from V and 8 bases from J; junction bases left unmatched: 8. The clonotype originates from a woman aged 25 to 39 in good health and CMV-seropositive. The chain couples TRBV29-1 to TRBJ2-1; the match to TRBD1 covers 9 bases. Sequenced material: PBMCs. In DNA, the CDR3 is TGCAGCGTTGAGAGTTCGGACAGGGGTTATGAGCAGTTCTTC. As protein: CSVESSDRGYEQFF.